The 3 T cell receptor beta chains below were found in one sample sequenced in a study of cytomegalovirus exposure and HLA in healthy donors. The PCR used 60 Vbeta and 13 Jbeta primers. The repertoire was sequenced with immunoSEQ multiplex PCR; TCRdb's copy has only in-frame clones and lacks some. Of 150,000 or so clones listed, 60% to 85% are singletons. The source material was PBMCs. These receptors were obtained from a man aged 35 to 55 in good health and CMV-seropositive.

This clone has a handful of counts. V is TRBV6-1 and J is TRBJ2-7, with TRBD2 matching over 8 bases. Looked up from germline, CDR1 is MNHNS and CDR2 is SASEGT. Trimming cost V 8 bases and J 7 bases; bases outside gene matches: 13. CDR3 size: 14 residues. CDR3 coding DNA: TGTGCCAGCGGGTTGGCGGGAGGAGGATGGGAGCAGTACTTC. Translation: CASGLAGGGWEQYF.

This rearrangement joins TRBV9 to TRBJ2-5, with D perhaps matching TRBD2 (5 bases). The CDR3 loop spans 13 amino acids. V lost 4 bases and J lost 2, with 9 bases in between. Germline V gives CDR1 SGDLS, CDR2 YYNGEE. The CDR3 here is CASSSRGQETQYF. CDR3 sequence (DNA): TGTGCCAGCAGCTCCCGGGGACAAGAGACCCAGTACTTC.

The chain has TRBV6-1 and TRBJ2-2, with 8 bases that match TRBD2. V was clipped by 4 bases and J by 4 bases; unmatched bases: 14. Per the germline V gene, CDR1 is MNHNS and CDR2 is SASEGT. The length of the CDR3 is 18 residues. The CDR3 region is CASSGPRGGRVSTGELFF. In DNA form, the CDR3 reads TGTGCCAGCAGTGGACCCCGGGGGGGGAGGGTTAGCACCGGGGAGCTGTTTTTT.